The TCR beta chain under discussion was sequenced for a study of glioma-infiltrating T cells (dated by TCRdb to the mid-2010s). Looking at the study overall: Glioma tissue, non-neoplastic brain tissue and matched peripheral blood mononuclear cells were used as sources from which TCR alpha- and beta-chain repertoires were sequenced. To gauge divergence between tissue and blood T-cell populations, every tissue-infiltrating repertoire was compared against the peripheral blood repertoire from the same patient. The paired cohort was made up of three low-grade glioma patients, about 8 primary glioblastoma patients and three non-glioma patients who contributed non-neoplastic brain tissue.

TCR alpha and beta CDR3 regions were amplified with the iRepertoire nested amplicon-rescue multiplex PCR (arm-PCR) platform from RNA. One-step reverse transcription and amplification used roughly 100-450 ng of tissue mRNA or PBMC total RNA as input. Following bead purification, Illumina adapters were added by a secondary multiplex PCR, and libraries between 200 and 400 bp were gel-purified. Internal 6-nucleotide barcodes were carried by the libraries and were used for demultiplexing. Libraries were sequenced on an Illumina MiSeq with 2x220 or 2x250 nucleotide paired-end reads. The paper's processing steps were these. Paired reads were merged using FLASH 1.2.11 and aligned with BWA-MEM to the GRCh37 human genome, and TRA and TRB reads were then extracted. An IMGT-derived reference of cassette sequences and CDR3 motifs, with pseudogenes included, was used for V and J assignment. Reads were translated in three frames, and productive CDR3s were defined by a C…FGXG motif without stop codons. Clonotypes were defined as unique combinations of V-J cassette pair and CDR3 amino acid sequence. Reads were filtered by Hamming distance, with the threshold set by the sequence error rate of each sample in mapped regions. TCRdb reprocessing: public reads trimmed at Q25 with fastp, clones called with MiXCR, in-frame beta chains kept. Each entry merges the rows of one CDR3 protein and shows their most common DNA and genes. TCRdb's processing, not the authors' own work, is the source of the V and J calls. Recorded for this sample are 93,000 or so distinct CDR3 sequences; 25% to 30% of them occurred a single time. The ten largest clones represent 40% to 55% of the sample.

The investigation overall reported the following: Group comparisons rested on small numbers: three non-neoplastic, three low-grade glioma and 7 or 8 glioblastoma patients. VJ-independent divergence between tissue and blood was lower than expected in non-neoplastic patients but higher than expected in all gliomas, particularly low-grade gliomas. Only a very small number of CDR3 sequences turned up in both tissue and blood, a result put down to high CDR3 diversity combined with limited sampling.

In regard to this clonotype: Its antigen specificity is not known. A read error may be the cause here, since a much bigger clone is one base away.

Spanning cysteine to phenylalanine, the CDR3 consists of 16 amino acids. CDR3 DNA is the only sequence kept; it has 48 bases, read in frame from the first base. CDR1 KGHDR and CDR2 SFDVKD were looked up in the germline V gene. Trimming takes 3 bases from V and 13 bases from J, and the germline ends sit 26 bases apart. The chain couples TRBV24-1 to TRBJ1-2; perhaps TRBD1 is the D gene, with 5 bases matching. Sequenced: glioma tissue, nonneoplastic brain tissue, or PBMCs (not recorded which). The TCR originated in a human donor with low-grade glioma or glioblastoma, undergoing nonglioma brain surgery, or in good health (not recorded which). The CDR3 sequence is CATSDGTGKASSKVTF. The DNA sequence is as follows: TGTGCCACCAGTGATGGGACCGGGAAAGCCTCTTCGAAAGTCACCTTC.